This TCR beta chain stems from a study of T cell responses to AZD1222 COVID-19 vaccine. Notes on the study in general: White British donors predominated, females outnumbered males, and clonal diversity was possibly underestimated.

Trimming pared 6 bases from V and 10 bases from J, leaving 16 bases between. This CDR3 has 13 amino acids. The germline gives CDR1 KGHSH, CDR2 LQKENI. About this clone: Its target is unknown.

Here immunoSEQ multiplex PCR was the method, and the copy in TCRdb shows in-frame clones only, minus some. Of fewer than 85,000 clones listed, around 90% are singletons. The receptor comes from an adult in good health. The sample was peripheral blood, taken on day 0 of AZD1222 vaccination. The rearrangement links TRBV18 to TRBJ1-5; D may be TRBD1 (5 bases). The CDR3 coding sequence is TGTGCCAGCTCCTTTACAGCACAGGACCCCCAGCATTTT. Translating it yields CASSFTAQDPQHF.